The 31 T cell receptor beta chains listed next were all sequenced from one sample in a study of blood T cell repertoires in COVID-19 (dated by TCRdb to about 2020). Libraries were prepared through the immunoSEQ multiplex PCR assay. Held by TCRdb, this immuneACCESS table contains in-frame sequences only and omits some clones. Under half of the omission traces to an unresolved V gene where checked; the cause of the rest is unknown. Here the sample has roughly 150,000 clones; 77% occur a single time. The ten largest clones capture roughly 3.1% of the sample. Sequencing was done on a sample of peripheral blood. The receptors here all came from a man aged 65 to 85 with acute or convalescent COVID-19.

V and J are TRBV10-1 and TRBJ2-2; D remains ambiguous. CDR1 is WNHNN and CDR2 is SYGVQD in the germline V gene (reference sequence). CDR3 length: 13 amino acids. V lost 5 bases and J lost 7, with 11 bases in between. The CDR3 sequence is CASSRSPIGELFF. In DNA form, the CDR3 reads TGCGCCAGCAGTCGGTCCCCAATCGGGGAGCTGTTTTTT.

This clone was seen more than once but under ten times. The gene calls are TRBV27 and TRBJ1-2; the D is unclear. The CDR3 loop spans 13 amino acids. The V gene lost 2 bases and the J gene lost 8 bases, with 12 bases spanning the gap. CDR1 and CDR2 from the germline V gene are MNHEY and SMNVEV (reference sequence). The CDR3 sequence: CASSLGLTGGYTF. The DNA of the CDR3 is TGTGCCAGCAGTTTAGGCCTTACGGGGGGCTACACCTTC.

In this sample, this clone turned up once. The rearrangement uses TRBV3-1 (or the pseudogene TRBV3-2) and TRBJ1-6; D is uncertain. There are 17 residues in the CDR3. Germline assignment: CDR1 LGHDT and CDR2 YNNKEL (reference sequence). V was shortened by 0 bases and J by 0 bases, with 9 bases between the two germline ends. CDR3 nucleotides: TGTGCCAGCAGCCAAGATCGTGTTAGCTCCTATAATTCACCCCTCCACTTT. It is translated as CASSQDRVSSYNSPLHF.

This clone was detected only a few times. The DNA for the CDR3 is TGTGCCAGCAGCCGCCGAGTAGAGGGCAACGAGCAGTACTTC. Translating gives CASSRRVEGNEQYF. V gene TRBV6-5 combines with J gene TRBJ2-7; D is perhaps TRBD2 (5 bases). The CDR3 is 14 residues long. Looked up from germline, CDR1 is MNHEY and CDR2 is SVGAGI. The ends were cut back, 6 bases at V and 5 bases at J, with 17 bases in the middle.

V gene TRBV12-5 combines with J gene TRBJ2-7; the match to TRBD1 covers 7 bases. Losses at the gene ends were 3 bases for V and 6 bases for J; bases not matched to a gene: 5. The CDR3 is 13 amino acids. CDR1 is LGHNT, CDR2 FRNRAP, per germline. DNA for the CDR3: TGTGCTAGTGGTTTCGGACAGGCGGGCGAGCAGTACTTC. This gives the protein CASGFGQAGEQYF. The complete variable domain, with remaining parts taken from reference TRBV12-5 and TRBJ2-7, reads DARVTQTPRHKVTEMGQEVTMRCQPILGHNTVFWYRQTMMQGLELLAYFRNRAPLDDSGMPKDRFSAEMPDATLATLKIQPSEPRDSAVYFCASGFGQAGEQYFGPGTRLTVT.

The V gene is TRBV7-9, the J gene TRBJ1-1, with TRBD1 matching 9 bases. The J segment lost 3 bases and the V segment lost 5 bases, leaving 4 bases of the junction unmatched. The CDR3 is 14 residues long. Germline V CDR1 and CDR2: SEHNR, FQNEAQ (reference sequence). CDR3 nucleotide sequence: TGTGCCAGCAGCCTACAGGGGGCCGACACTGAAGCTTTCTTT. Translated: CASSLQGADTEAFF.

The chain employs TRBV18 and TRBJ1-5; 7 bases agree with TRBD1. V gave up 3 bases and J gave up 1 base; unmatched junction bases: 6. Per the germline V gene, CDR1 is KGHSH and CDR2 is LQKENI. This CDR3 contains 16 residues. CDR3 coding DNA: TGTGCCAGCTCACCGGGAGAGACAGGGAGCAATCAGCCCCAGCATTTT. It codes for CASSPGETGSNQPQHF.

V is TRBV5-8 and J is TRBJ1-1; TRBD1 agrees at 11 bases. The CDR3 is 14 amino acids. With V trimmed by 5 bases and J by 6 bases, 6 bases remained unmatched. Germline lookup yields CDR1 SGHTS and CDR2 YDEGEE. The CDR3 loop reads CASSHGQGASEAFF. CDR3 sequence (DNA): TGTGCCAGCAGTCACGGACAGGGGGCTTCTGAAGCTTTCTTT.

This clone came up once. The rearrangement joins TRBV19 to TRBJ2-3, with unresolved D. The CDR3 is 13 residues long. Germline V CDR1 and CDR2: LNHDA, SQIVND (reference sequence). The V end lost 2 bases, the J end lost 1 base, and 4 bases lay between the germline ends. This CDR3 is CASSITGTDTQYF. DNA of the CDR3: TGTGCCAGTAGTATAACAGGCACAGATACGCAGTATTTT.

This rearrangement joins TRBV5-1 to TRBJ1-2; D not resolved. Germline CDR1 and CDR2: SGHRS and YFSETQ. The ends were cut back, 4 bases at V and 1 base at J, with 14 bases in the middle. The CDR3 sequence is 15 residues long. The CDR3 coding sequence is TGCGCCAGCAGCCCCCGTGGGCAGGTTAACTATGGCTACACCTTC. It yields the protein CASSPRGQVNYGYTF.

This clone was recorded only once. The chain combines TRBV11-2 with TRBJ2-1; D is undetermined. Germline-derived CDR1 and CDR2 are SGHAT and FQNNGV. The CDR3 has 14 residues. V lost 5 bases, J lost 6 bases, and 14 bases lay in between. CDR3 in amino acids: CASSRQSFGNEQFF. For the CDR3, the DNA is TGTGCCAGCAGCCGCCAGTCTTTTGGCAATGAGCAGTTCTTC.

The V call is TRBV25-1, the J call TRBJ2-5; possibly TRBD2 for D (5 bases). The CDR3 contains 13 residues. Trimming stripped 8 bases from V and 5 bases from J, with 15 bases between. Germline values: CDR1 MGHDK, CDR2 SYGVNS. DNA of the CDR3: TGTGCCAGCGCATCCCGGGGAAGGGAGACCCAGTACTTC. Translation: CASASRGRETQYF. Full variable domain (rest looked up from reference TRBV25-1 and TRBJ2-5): EADIYQTPRYLVIGTGKKITLECSQTMGHDKMYWYQQDPGMELHLIHYSYGVNSTEKGDLSSESTVSRIRTEHFPLTLESARPSHTSQYLCASASRGRETQYFGPGTRLLVL.

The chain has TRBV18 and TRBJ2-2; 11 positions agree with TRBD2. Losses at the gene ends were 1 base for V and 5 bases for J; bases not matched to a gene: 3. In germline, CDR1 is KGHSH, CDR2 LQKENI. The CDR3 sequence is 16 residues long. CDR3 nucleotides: TGTGCCAGCTCACCACTGACTAGCGGGGAAACCGGGGAGCTGTTTTTT. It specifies CASSPLTSGETGELFF.

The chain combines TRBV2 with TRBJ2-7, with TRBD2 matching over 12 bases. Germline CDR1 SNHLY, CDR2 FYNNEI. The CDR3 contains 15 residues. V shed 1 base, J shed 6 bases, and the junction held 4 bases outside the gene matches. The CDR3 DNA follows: TGTGCCAGCAGTGAAGTTCCTAGCGGGAGGGGCGAGCAGTACTTC. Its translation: CASSEVPSGRGEQYF.

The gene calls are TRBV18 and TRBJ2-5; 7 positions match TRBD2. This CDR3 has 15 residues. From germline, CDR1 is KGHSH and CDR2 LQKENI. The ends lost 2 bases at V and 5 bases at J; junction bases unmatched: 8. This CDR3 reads CASSPNRAGEETQYF. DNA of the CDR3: TGTGCCAGCTCACCAAATCGGGCGGGAGAGGAGACCCAGTACTTC.

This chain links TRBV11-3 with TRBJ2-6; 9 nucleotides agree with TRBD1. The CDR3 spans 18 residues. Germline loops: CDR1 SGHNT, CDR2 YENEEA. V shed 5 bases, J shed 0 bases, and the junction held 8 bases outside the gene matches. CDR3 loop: CASSTRTGARSGANVLTF. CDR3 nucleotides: TGTGCCAGCAGCACACGGACAGGGGCCCGCTCTGGGGCCAACGTCCTGACTTTC.

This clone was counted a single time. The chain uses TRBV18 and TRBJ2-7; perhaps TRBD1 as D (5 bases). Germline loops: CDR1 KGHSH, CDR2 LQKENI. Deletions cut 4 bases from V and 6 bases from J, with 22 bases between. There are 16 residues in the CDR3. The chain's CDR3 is CASSQSEDTKGIEQYF. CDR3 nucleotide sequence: TGTGCCAGCTCACAAAGCGAAGACACAAAGGGGATCGAGCAGTACTTC.

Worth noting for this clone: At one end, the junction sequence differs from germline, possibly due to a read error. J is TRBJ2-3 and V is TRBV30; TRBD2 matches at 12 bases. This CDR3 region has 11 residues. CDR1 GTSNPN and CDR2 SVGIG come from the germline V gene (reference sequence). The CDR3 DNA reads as TGTGCCTGGGGACTAGCGGGAATGCCGGATTTT. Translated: CAWGLAGMPDF.

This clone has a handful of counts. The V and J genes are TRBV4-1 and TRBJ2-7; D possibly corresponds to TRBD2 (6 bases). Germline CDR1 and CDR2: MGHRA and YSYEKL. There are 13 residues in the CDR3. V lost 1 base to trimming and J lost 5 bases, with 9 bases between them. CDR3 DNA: TGCGCCAGCAGCCAAGCGCCTAGCGACGAGCAGTACTTC. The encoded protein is CASSQAPSDEQYF.

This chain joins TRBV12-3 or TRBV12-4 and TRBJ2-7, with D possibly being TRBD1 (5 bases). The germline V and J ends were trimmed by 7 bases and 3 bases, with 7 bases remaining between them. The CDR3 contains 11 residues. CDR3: CASKGVYEQYF. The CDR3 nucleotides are TGTGCCAGCAAAGGGGTCTACGAGCAGTACTTC.

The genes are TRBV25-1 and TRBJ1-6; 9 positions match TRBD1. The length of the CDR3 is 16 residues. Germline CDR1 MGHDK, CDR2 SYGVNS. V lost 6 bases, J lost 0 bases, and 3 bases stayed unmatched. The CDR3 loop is CASRGQGTSYNSPLHF. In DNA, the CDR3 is TGTGCCAGCAGAGGACAGGGGACCTCCTATAATTCACCCCTCCACTTT. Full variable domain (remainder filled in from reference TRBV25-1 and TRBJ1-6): EADIYQTPRYLVIGTGKKITLECSQTMGHDKMYWYQQDPGMELHLIHYSYGVNSTEKGDLSSESTVSRIRTEHFPLTLESARPSHTSQYLCASRGQGTSYNSPLHFGNGTRLTVT.

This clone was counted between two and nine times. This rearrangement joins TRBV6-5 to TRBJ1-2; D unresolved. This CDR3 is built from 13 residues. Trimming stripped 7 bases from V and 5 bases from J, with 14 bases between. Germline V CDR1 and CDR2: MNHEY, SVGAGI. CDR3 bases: TGTGCCAGCACCGGGGTGATGGATTATGGCTACACCTTC. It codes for CASTGVMDYGYTF.

CDR3 DNA: TGTGCCAGCAGCTTCGGCGGGAGCACAGATACGCAGTATTTT. It encodes CASSFGGSTDTQYF. V and J are TRBV5-8 and TRBJ2-3; possible D gene TRBD2, 5 bases. V dropped 2 bases and J dropped 0 bases, with 7 bases sitting between them. The CDR3 is made up of 14 amino acids. Germline loops: CDR1 SGHTS, CDR2 YDEGEE.

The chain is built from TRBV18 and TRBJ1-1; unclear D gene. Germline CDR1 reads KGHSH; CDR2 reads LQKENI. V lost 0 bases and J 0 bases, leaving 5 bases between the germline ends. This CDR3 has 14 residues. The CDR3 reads CASSPPSMNTEAFF. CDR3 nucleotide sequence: TGTGCCAGCTCACCACCGAGCATGAACACTGAAGCTTTCTTT.

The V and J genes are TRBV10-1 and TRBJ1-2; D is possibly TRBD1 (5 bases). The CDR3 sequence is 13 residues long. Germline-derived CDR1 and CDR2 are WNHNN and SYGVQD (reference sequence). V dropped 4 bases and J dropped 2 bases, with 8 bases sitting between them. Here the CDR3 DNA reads TGCGCCAGCAGTGGGACAAGCAACTATGGCTACACCTTC. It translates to CASSGTSNYGYTF.

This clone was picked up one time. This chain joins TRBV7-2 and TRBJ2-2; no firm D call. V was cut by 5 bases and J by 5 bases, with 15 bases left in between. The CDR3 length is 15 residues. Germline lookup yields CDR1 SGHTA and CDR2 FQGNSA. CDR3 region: CASSPLGLRTGELFF. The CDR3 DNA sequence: TGTGCCAGCAGCCCTCTTGGGCTCAGAACCGGGGAGCTGTTTTTT.

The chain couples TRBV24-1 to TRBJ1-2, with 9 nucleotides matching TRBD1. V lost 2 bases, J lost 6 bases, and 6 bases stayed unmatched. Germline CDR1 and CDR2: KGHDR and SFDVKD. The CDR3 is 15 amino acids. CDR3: CATSDCPGTGNGYTF. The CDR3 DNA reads TGTGCCACCAGTGATTGCCCCGGGACAGGGAATGGCTACACCTTC.

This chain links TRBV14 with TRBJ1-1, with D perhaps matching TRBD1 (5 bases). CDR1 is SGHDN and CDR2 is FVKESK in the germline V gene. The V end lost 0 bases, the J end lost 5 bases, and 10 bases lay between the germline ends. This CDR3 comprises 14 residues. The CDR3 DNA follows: TGTGCCAGCAGCCAAGATATGGGGGGTACTGAAGCTTTCTTT. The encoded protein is CASSQDMGGTEAFF.

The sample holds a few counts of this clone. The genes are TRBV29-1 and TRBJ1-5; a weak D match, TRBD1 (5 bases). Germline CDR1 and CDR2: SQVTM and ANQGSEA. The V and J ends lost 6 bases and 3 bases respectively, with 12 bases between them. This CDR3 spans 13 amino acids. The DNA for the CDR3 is TGCAGCGTCGGTGACAGTAACAATCAGCCCCAGCATTTT. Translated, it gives CSVGDSNNQPQHF.

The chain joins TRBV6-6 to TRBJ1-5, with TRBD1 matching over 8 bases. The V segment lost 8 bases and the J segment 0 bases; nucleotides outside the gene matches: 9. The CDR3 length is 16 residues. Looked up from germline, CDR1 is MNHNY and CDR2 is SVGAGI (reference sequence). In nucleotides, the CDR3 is TGTGCCAGCGCTTTAACAGGGGGTCATAGCAATCAGCCCCAGCATTTT. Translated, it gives CASALTGGHSNQPQHF.

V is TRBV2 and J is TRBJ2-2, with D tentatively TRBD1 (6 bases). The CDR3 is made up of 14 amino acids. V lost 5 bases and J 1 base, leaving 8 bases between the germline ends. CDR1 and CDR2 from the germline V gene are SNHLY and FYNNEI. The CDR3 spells CASSPTGNTGELFF. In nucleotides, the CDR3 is TGTGCCAGCAGTCCGACAGGGAACACCGGGGAGCTGTTTTTT.